The sequence of this T cell receptor (beta chain) was determined in a study of response to subunit inactivated influenza vaccine. Germline V gene data show CDR1 as LNHDA and CDR2 as SQIVND (reference sequence). Trimming removed 4 bases from V and 4 bases from J; junction bases left unmatched: 7. The CDR3 covers 15 residues. TCRdb used MiXCR to reprocess the RT-PCR reads, holding one entry per CDR3 protein. This table has 450,000 to 700,000 distinct CDR3 sequences, around 15% appearing once. The sample in question was PBMCs from blood, obtained 11 to 12 days after vaccination. The sequence derives from a man over 45 who received an inactivated influenza vaccine. The chain uses TRBV19 and TRBJ2-5; 9 positions agree with TRBD1. The DNA for the CDR3 is TGTGCCAGTAGTACGACAGGGGGGAATGGAGAGACCCAGTACTTC. Its protein is CASSTTGGNGETQYF.